The 21 T cell receptor beta chains below come from one sample, sequenced in a study of T cells in localized non-small cell lung cancer. Assay: immunoSEQ multiplex PCR; the TCRdb copy retains only in-frame clones and omits some. The sample holds some 29,000 clones; 85% to 90% are singletons and the top ten take approximately 3%. Sample: peripheral blood, taken before any cancer treatment. These receptors were taken from a woman aged 18 to 50 with stage I lung adenocarcinoma.

This clone has just a few counts. The V call is TRBV19, the J call TRBJ1-2; D perhaps matches TRBD1 (5 bases). This CDR3 is built from 13 residues. Trimming cost V 7 bases and J 6 bases, with 15 bases left between them. Germline V gene lookup returns CDR1 LNHDA and CDR2 SQIVND (reference sequence). The CDR3 DNA reads TGTGCCAGTACCTACGGGAGGGGCAATGGCTACACCTTC. Translating it yields CASTYGRGNGYTF.

This sequence joins TRBV19 and TRBJ1-5; 7 bases fit TRBD1. CDR1 and CDR2 from the germline V gene are LNHDA and SQIVND (reference sequence). CDR3 length equals 16 residues. J lost 2 bases, V lost 8 bases, and 12 bases had no gene match. CDR3 coding DNA: TGTGCCAGTGACAGAGGGAGGGGGCTTGGCAATCAGCCCCAGCATTTT. Amino acid sequence: CASDRGRGLGNQPQHF. Based on the CDR3 plus reference TRBV19 and TRBJ1-5, the full variable domain is DGGITQSPKYLFRKEGQNVTLSCEQNLNHDAMYWYRQDPGQGLRLIYYSQIVNDFQKGDIAEGYSVSREKKESFPLTVTSAQKNPTAFYLCASDRGRGLGNQPQHFGDGTRLSIL.

The V gene is TRBV27, the J gene TRBJ2-7; possible D gene TRBD2, 5 bases. This CDR3 comprises 14 residues. The V end lost 8 bases, the J end lost 0 bases, and 14 bases lay between the germline ends. The germline gives CDR1 MNHEY, CDR2 SMNVEV (reference sequence). Here the CDR3 reads CASGPTRSSYEQYF. CDR3 DNA sequence: TGTGCCAGCGGACCTACTAGGAGCTCCTACGAGCAGTACTTC.

The genes are TRBV11-3 and TRBJ2-2; D may correspond to TRBD1 or TRBD2 (5 bases each). This CDR3 is 15 amino acids long. V lost 5 bases and J 7 bases, leaving 17 bases between the germline ends. Germline V lookup: CDR1 SGHNT, CDR2 YENEEA. CDR3 sequence (DNA): TGTGCCAGCAGCCTCCGGGGAGTGGGGGTCGGGGAGCTGTTTTTT. It specifies CASSLRGVGVGELFF.

This chain links TRBV7-8 with TRBJ2-5; TRBD2 matches 8 bases. The germline V gene has CDR1 SGHVS and CDR2 FQNEAQ. This CDR3 is 15 amino acids long. Trimming cost V 4 bases and J 4 bases; bases outside gene matches: 8. CDR3 DNA sequence: TGTGCCAGCAGCTCCCGAGGCGCGGGAGGAGAGACCCAGTACTTC. Amino acid sequence: CASSSRGAGGETQYF.

This chain connects TRBV11-2 to TRBJ1-1; no definite D call. This CDR3 is built from 13 residues. The V gene's germline CDR1 is SGHAT and CDR2 FQNNGV. The germline V and J ends were trimmed by 2 bases and 3 bases, with 7 bases remaining between them. The CDR3 DNA sequence: TGTGCCAGCAGCTTAATCGGGGACACTGAAGCTTTCTTT. This encodes CASSLIGDTEAFF.

This clone was seen a few times. Distinct nucleotide sequences in the sample also encode this CDR3. The rearrangement joins TRBV6-5 to TRBJ2-7; TRBD1 matches at 10 bases. The germline V gene encodes CDR1 MNHEY and CDR2 SVGAGI. This CDR3 is 13 amino acids long. J lost 5 bases, V lost 5 bases, and 3 bases had no gene match. CDR3 DNA sequence: TGTGCCAGCAGTAGGGACAGGGGCCACGAGCAGTACTTC. Protein product: CASSRDRGHEQYF.

This chain joins TRBV2 and TRBJ1-4; D is unresolved. CDR3 size: 10 residues. The V gene's germline CDR1 is SNHLY and CDR2 FYNNEI. Trimming cost V 8 bases and J 8 bases, with 6 bases left between them. CDR3 residues: CASFQEKLFF. CDR3 DNA sequence: TGTGCCAGCTTCCAGGAAAAACTGTTTTTT.

The chain links TRBV28 to TRBJ2-1; a possible D gene is TRBD2 (7 bases). CDR1 is MDHEN, CDR2 SYDVKM, per germline. V was pared by 3 bases and J by 4 bases, with 13 bases between. The CDR3 runs to 15 residues. The DNA for the CDR3 is TGTGCCAGCAGTTTTGTCGAGGGGGGGTACAATGAGCAGTTCTTC. Translating gives CASSFVEGGYNEQFF.

The chain couples TRBV7-3 to TRBJ2-3; D is undetermined. This CDR3 comprises 13 residues. CDR1 and CDR2 from the germline V gene are SGHTA and FQGTGA. Trimming removed 6 bases from V and 0 bases from J, with 7 bases in between. In nucleotides, the CDR3 is TGTGCCAGCAGTTTCGACAGCACAGATACGCAGTATTTT. Translating gives CASSFDSTDTQYF.

This clone showed up just once. This chain uses TRBV18 with TRBJ1-2; D remains ambiguous. The V gene's germline CDR1 is KGHSH and CDR2 LQKENI. V lost 2 bases, J lost 2 bases, and 6 bases lay in between. This CDR3 is built from 13 residues. CDR3 residues: CASSPDGNYGYTF. The CDR3 DNA is TGTGCCAGCTCACCAGACGGCAACTATGGCTACACCTTC.

The chain recombines TRBV2 with TRBJ2-7; the match to TRBD1 covers 8 bases. Trimming removed 8 bases from V and 2 bases from J; junction bases left unmatched: 8. CDR1 is SNHLY, CDR2 FYNNEI, per germline. The CDR3 is 14 amino acids. The CDR3 loop is CASGKGQGPYEQYF. The CDR3 DNA is TGTGCCAGCGGTAAAGGACAGGGCCCCTACGAGCAGTACTTC.

The chain joins TRBV25-1 to TRBJ1-4; no reliable D call. V shed 1 base and J shed 5 bases, with 8 bases lying between them. Per the germline V gene, CDR1 is MGHDK and CDR2 is SYGVNS. This CDR3 is built from 14 residues. The CDR3 DNA reads as TGTGCCAGCAGTGAATCGGGTGGGAATGAAAAACTGTTTTTT. Translation gives CASSESGGNEKLFF.

The J gene is TRBJ2-4, the V gene TRBV11-3; D unclear. Germline CDR1 SGHNT, CDR2 YENEEA. V lost 2 bases and J 10 bases, leaving 15 bases between the germline ends. The CDR3 has 14 residues. The CDR3 sequence is CASSLFSTLGIQYF. CDR3 nucleotide sequence: TGTGCCAGCAGCTTATTCTCCACTCTCGGGATTCAGTACTTC. Filled out from reference TRBV11-3 and TRBJ2-4, the complete variable domain reads EAGVVQSPRYKIIEKKQPVAFWCNPISGHNTLYWYLQNLGQGPELLIRYENEEAVDDSQLPKDRFSAERLKGVDSTLKIQPAELGDSAVYLCASSLFSTLGIQYFGAGTRLSVL.

This chain uses TRBV5-6 with TRBJ1-5; D is unresolved. CDR1 is SGHDT, CDR2 YYEEEE, per germline. There are 12 residues in the CDR3. V lost 8 bases, J lost 3 bases, and 9 bases lay in between. The CDR3 bases are TGTGCCAGTTCGGGATTCAATCAGCCCCAGCATTTT. It translates to CASSGFNQPQHF.

V is TRBV25-1 and J is TRBJ2-5; D is uncertain. This CDR3 is 14 amino acids long. V was clipped by 6 bases and J by 5 bases, with 16 bases between them. CDR1 is MGHDK, CDR2 SYGVNS, per germline. CDR3 sequence reads: CASRTKSGSETQYF. CDR3 DNA sequence: TGTGCCAGCAGAACCAAGTCAGGTAGCGAGACCCAGTACTTC.

The table lists this clone with a count of one. The chain is built from TRBV15 and TRBJ2-7; no firm D call. CDR3 length: 14 residues. Trimming took off 4 bases at V and 2 bases at J, with 12 bases between the two ends. Germline values: CDR1 LNHNV, CDR2 YYDKDF (reference sequence). CDR3 DNA sequence: TGTGCCACCAGCACCTCACGGCCTCCCTACGAGCAGTACTTC. This encodes CATSTSRPPYEQYF. The full variable domain, completed using reference TRBV15 and TRBJ2-7, is DAMVIQNPRYQVTQFGKPVTLSCSQTLNHNVMYWYQQKSSQAPKLLFHYYDKDFNNEADTPDNFQSRRPNTSFCFLDIRSPGLGDTAMYLCATSTSRPPYEQYFGPGTRLTVT.

The genes are TRBV6-1 and TRBJ1-2; 7 bases line up with TRBD1. CDR1 is MNHNS and CDR2 is SASEGT in the germline V gene. V trimming: 4 bases; J trimming: 8 bases; junction bases outside the gene matches: 7. The CDR3 runs to 13 residues. The CDR3 here is CASSVVQGTGYTF. The CDR3 DNA reads TGTGCCAGCAGTGTAGTACAGGGGACCGGCTACACCTTC.

This clone was found once. The rearrangement uses TRBV7-2 and TRBJ2-1; the D call may be TRBD1 or TRBD2 (6 bases each). Germline CDR1 is SGHTA and CDR2 is FQGNSA. This CDR3 comprises 16 residues. Trimming removed 5 bases from V and 6 bases from J, with 20 bases in between. CDR3 protein: CASSRGLSRRVNEQFF. As DNA, the CDR3 is TGTGCCAGCAGCCGGGGGCTATCCCGCAGAGTCAATGAGCAGTTCTTC.

This sequence joins TRBV18 and TRBJ2-7; 7 bases are a match to TRBD1. The ends lost 0 bases at V and 7 bases at J; junction bases unmatched: 15. Germline V CDR1 and CDR2: KGHSH, LQKENI. The CDR3 sequence is 17 residues long. The CDR3 loop is CASSPPGTVTAPREQYF. CDR3 bases: TGTGCCAGCTCACCACCAGGGACAGTCACGGCGCCAAGAGAGCAGTACTTC.

The rearrangement links TRBV29-1 to TRBJ1-5, with D possibly matching TRBD1 (5 bases). Germline loops: CDR1 SQVTM, CDR2 ANQGSEA. V dropped 2 bases and J dropped 4 bases, with 12 bases sitting between them. This CDR3 spans 14 amino acids. In nucleotides, the CDR3 is TGCAGCGTTGAAATGGCAGAGGGGAATCAGCCCCAGCATTTT. This gives the protein CSVEMAEGNQPQHF.